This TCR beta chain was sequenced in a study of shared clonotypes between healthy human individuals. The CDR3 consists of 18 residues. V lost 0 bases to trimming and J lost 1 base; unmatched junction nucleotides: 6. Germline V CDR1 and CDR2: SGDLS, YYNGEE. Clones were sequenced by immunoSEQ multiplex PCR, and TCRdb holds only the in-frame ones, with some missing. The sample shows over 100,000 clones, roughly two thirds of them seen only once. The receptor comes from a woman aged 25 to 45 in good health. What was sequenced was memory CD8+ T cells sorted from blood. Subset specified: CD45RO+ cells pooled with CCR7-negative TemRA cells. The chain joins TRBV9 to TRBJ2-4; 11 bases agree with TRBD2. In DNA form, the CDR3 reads TGTGCCAGCAGCGTAGGAGGTCTAGCGGGAGGTGCCAAAAACATTCAGTACTTC. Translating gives CASSVGGLAGGAKNIQYF.